The rows below give T cell receptor beta chains drawn from one sample of a study of T cells in Graves' hyperthyroidism and ophthalmopathy. TCRdb analysed the multiplex PCR reads with MiXCR anew, one entry per CDR3 protein. The repertoire includes 340,000 or so distinct CDR3 sequences, roughly 23% of them detected once, and 50% sits in the top ten. The sequencing sample was made of blood. Receptors originate from a woman in her forties or fifties with Graves' hyperthyroidism. Each CDR3 is given with its conserved first and last residue. Fields, in order: J gene, V gene, D gene, clone size, CDR3 protein, CDR3 DNA. D genes are given only for firm matches. Size is stated for part of the rows, as once, few or many counts, or as a class when the clone is expanded.

TRBJ1-6 TRBV30 - many CAGVWDSPLHF TGTGCCGGCGTTTGGGATTCACCCCTCCACTTT
TRBJ1-2 TRBV24-1 TRBD1 many CATSDGQGVNYGYTF TGTGCCACCAGTGATGGACAGGGGGTTAACTATGGCTACACCTTC
TRBJ1-4 TRBV12-3/TRBV12-4 TRBD1 - CASSSYRQGGNEKLFF TGTGCCAGCAGTTCCTACCGACAGGGGGGAAATGAAAAACTGTTTTTT
TRBJ2-7 TRBV7-3 TRBD2 many CASSLTGTSGSSYEQYF TGTGCCAGCAGCTTAACTGGGACTAGCGGCAGCTCCTACGAGCAGTACTTC
TRBJ2-3 TRBV28 - few CASSLLQITDTQYF TGTGCCAGCAGTTTACTACAAATCACAGATACGCAGTATTTT
TRBJ2-1 TRBV20-1 - - CSARDRTGRDEQFF TGCAGTGCTAGAGATAGGACAGGGAGGGATGAGCAGTTCTTC
TRBJ2-3 TRBV20-1 TRBD2 - CSAGETRASGSPIAADTQYF TGCAGTGCTGGAGAGACGAGGGCTAGCGGGAGTCCGATCGCAGCAGATACGCAGTATTTT
TRBJ1-4 TRBV9 TRBD1 few CASSVTGATNEKLFF TGTGCCAGCAGCGTGACAGGGGCAACTAATGAAAAACTGTTTTTT
TRBJ1-1 TRBV29-1 TRBD1 - CSVGSQGSAFF TGCAGCGTTGGCTCACAGGGGTCGGCTTTCTTT
TRBJ1-1 TRBV6-1 TRBD1 many CASSEGDSYRMNTEAFF TGTGCCAGCAGTGAAGGGGACAGCTACAGAATGAACACTGAAGCTTTCTTT
TRBJ2-3 TRBV10-3 - few CAIKTSTDTQYF TGTGCCATTAAAACTAGCACAGATACGCAGTATTTT
TRBJ2-7 TRBV12-3/TRBV12-4 TRBD1 many CASSRTGGEDEQYF TGTGCCAGCAGTCGGACAGGGGGCGAAGACGAGCAGTACTTC
TRBJ2-7 TRBV9 TRBD1 - CASSVRQGGDEQYF TGTGCCAGCAGCGTTCGACAGGGGGGGGACGAGCAGTACTTC
TRBJ1-2 TRBV9 - - CASSAREENYGYTF TGTGCCAGCAGCGCCCGGGAGGAGAACTATGGCTACACCTTC
TRBJ1-5 TRBV6-4 TRBD1 few CASPPGQGWYGNQPQHF TGTGCCAGCCCCCCGGGACAGGGATGGTACGGCAATCAGCCCCAGCATTTT
TRBJ1-1 TRBV30 TRBD1 many CAWSKTGGGTEAFF TGTGCCTGGAGCAAGACAGGGGGCGGCACTGAAGCTTTCTTT
TRBJ2-2 TRBV3-1 TRBD2 few CASSPRIAGSTTGELFF TGTGCCAGCAGTCCGAGAATAGCGGGGTCTACCACCGGGGAGCTGTTTTTT
TRBJ2-2 TRBV2 - - CGSSEVRRTGEPFF TGTGGCAGCAGTGAAGTCAGGCGGACCGGGGAGCCGTTTTTT
TRBJ2-1 TRBV5-1 - many CASSFIQPSDEQFF TGCGCCAGCAGCTTTATCCAACCCAGCGATGAGCAGTTCTTC
TRBJ1-2 TRBV6-1 - - CASSEASWGGYTF TGTGCCAGCAGTGAAGCGTCGTGGGGAGGCTACACCTTC
TRBJ1-2 TRBV28 - many CASSPTMEGRRGYTF TGTGCCAGCAGCCCTACCATGGAGGGGAGGAGAGGCTACACCTTC
TRBJ1-2 TRBV2 - once CASRPQQGVYGYTF TGTGCCAGCAGGCCGCAACAGGGAGTCTATGGCTACACCTTC
TRBJ2-1 TRBV3-1 - many CASSQDLARADEQFF TGTGCCAGCAGCCAAGATTTGGCTAGAGCTGATGAGCAGTTCTTC
TRBJ2-7 TRBV20-1 - - CSASSAQGNHEQYF TGCAGTGCTAGTTCGGCTCAGGGTAACCACGAGCAGTACTTC
TRBJ2-7 TRBV11-1 TRBD1 - CASSFFGQGAYEQYF TGTGCCAGCAGCTTTTTTGGACAGGGGGCCTACGAGCAGTACTTC
TRBJ2-1 TRBV20-1 - many CSARALDLPNEQFF TGCAGTGCTAGGGCACTGGATCTCCCTAATGAGCAGTTCTTC
TRBJ2-5 TRBV12-3/TRBV12-4 TRBD2 - CASSGWTSGGQETQYF TGTGCCAGCAGCGGATGGACTAGCGGGGGCCAAGAGACCCAGTACTTC
TRBJ1-4 TRBV5-5 - - CASSLEGGATDEKLFF TGTGCCAGCAGCTTGGAAGGGGGGGCAACTGATGAAAAACTGTTTTTT
TRBJ2-7 TRBV20-1 TRBD2 - CSATKKPGLAAGEQYF TGCAGTGCTACGAAAAAACCGGGACTAGCGGCCGGGGAGCAGTACTTC
TRBJ2-1 TRBV5-1 TRBD1 few CASSLEYRGDEQFF TGCGCCAGCAGCTTGGAATACAGGGGGGATGAGCAGTTCTTC
TRBJ1-1 TRBV28 TRBD1 - CASREQGAWDTEAFF TGTGCCAGCAGGGAGCAGGGGGCGTGGGATACTGAAGCTTTCTTT
TRBJ2-5 TRBV2 - many CASSGDGQETQYF TGTGCCAGCAGTGGAGACGGACAAGAGACCCAGTACTTC
TRBJ2-5 TRBV27 - many CASSPNPQGPQETQYF TGTGCCAGCAGTCCTAACCCCCAGGGACCACAAGAGACCCAGTACTTC
TRBJ1-1 TRBV6-2/TRBV6-3 - many CASRNLGGPNTEAFF TGTGCCAGCAGAAACCTCGGGGGACCCAACACTGAAGCTTTCTTT
TRBJ2-2 TRBV7-2 TRBD2 - CASSLVMLAGGRPTGELFF TGTGCCAGCAGCTTAGTCATGCTAGCGGGAGGGCGTCCCACCGGGGAGCTGTTTTTT
TRBJ1-2 TRBV11-2 TRBD1 - CASSSHRGDYGYTF TGTGCCAGCAGTTCTCACAGGGGTGACTATGGCTACACCTTC
TRBJ1-5 TRBV2 - many CASSGGYSNQPQHF TGTGCCAGCAGTGGGGGCTATAGCAATCAGCCCCAGCATTTT
TRBJ2-4 TRBV13 - - CANPGGMYKNIQYF TGTGCCAACCCTGGAGGGATGTACAAAAACATTCAGTACTTC
TRBJ1-2 TRBV28 - many CASRLSGVGGYTF TGTGCCAGCAGGCTTTCAGGGGTTGGTGGCTACACCTTC
TRBJ2-1 TRBV6-1 TRBD1 - CASNRGAWENEQFF TGTGCCAGCAACAGGGGGGCCTGGGAGAATGAGCAGTTCTTC
TRBJ2-5 TRBV6-5 - - CASSYSKKTIQTQYF TGTGCCAGCAGTTACTCTAAAAAAACGATACAGACCCAGTACTTC
TRBJ2-7 TRBV29-1 - many CSVAGGAYEQYF TGCAGCGTGGCAGGGGGGGCCTACGAGCAGTACTTC
TRBJ2-7 TRBV5-1 TRBD2 few CASSLTGTSSSYEQYF TGCGCCAGCAGCCTGACCGGGACTAGCAGCTCCTACGAGCAGTACTTC
TRBJ2-2 TRBV9 TRBD2 - CASREREYYGELFF TGTGCCAGCAGAGAGCGGGAGTATTACGGGGAGCTGTTTTTT
TRBJ2-2 TRBV5-1 TRBD1 few CASATGPPTGELFF TGCGCCAGTGCGACAGGGCCCCCCACCGGGGAGCTGTTTTTT